Each of the 14 T cell receptor beta chains below was sequenced from the same sample in a study of T cell responses to AZD1222 COVID-19 vaccine (dated by TCRdb to the early 2020s). Taken with the paper, the label for time point translates to: baseline before first vaccination. Receptor amplification or capture employed the immunoSEQ multiplex PCR assay. TCRdb carries this immuneACCESS record with in-frame sequences only. Its versions omit some clonotypes, under half of them owing to an unresolved V gene in the studies checked, with the rest unexplained. This sample comprises roughly 150,000 clones, about 92% of them detected only once. Of the sample, around 2.5% falls within the top ten clones. The sequencing here drew on peripheral blood, taken on day 0 of AZD1222 vaccination. The source of these receptors is an adult in good health.

This clone was observed once. J is TRBJ1-1 and V is TRBV5-1; 7 positions match TRBD1. Losses at the gene ends were 0 bases for V and 0 bases for J; bases not matched to a gene: 11. The CDR3 totals 18 residues. The germline gives CDR1 SGHRS, CDR2 YFSETQ. The CDR3 here is CASSLVPAGGLMNTEAFF. CDR3 DNA: TGCGCCAGCAGCTTGGTACCCGCAGGGGGGTTAATGAACACTGAAGCTTTCTTT.

Comments on this clone: Other DNA sequences from this sample encode an identical CDR3 as well. The genes are TRBV5-1 and TRBJ2-7; D is perhaps TRBD1 (7 bases). Trimming took off 4 bases at V and 4 bases at J, with 12 bases between the two ends. This CDR3 is 13 amino acids long. The germline CDR1 and CDR2 sequences are SGHRS and YFSETQ. CDR3 nucleotides: TGCGCCAGCAGCCCGCAGGGGGGATACGAGCAGTACTTC. It codes for CASSPQGGYEQYF. Drawing the rest from reference TRBV5-1 and TRBJ2-7, the complete variable domain is KAGVTQTPRYLIKTRGQQVTLSCSPISGHRSVSWYQQTPGQGLQFLFEYFSETQRNKGNFPGRFSGRQFSNSRSEMNVSTLELGDSALYLCASSPQGGYEQYFGPGTRLTVT.

Turning to this clone: At the DNA level, this CDR3 is encoded by other sequences in the same sample as well. The V gene is TRBV18, the J gene TRBJ1-1; TRBD1 matches 9 bases. V dropped 6 bases and J dropped 3; count of bases not matched to a gene: 2. The CDR3 has 13 residues. Germline loops: CDR1 KGHSH, CDR2 LQKENI. The CDR3 reads CASSRDRDTEAFF. Written as DNA, the CDR3 is TGTGCCAGCTCCCGGGACAGGGACACTGAAGCTTTCTTT.

The J gene is TRBJ2-2, the V gene TRBV19, with D possibly matching TRBD1 (5 bases). Germline assignment: CDR1 LNHDA and CDR2 SQIVND (reference sequence). With 3 bases removed from V and 6 bases from J, the gap between germline ends came to 11 bases. The CDR3 covers 14 residues. Here the CDR3 DNA reads TGTGCCAGTAGTATTCAGGGCAACCCCGGGGAGCTGTTTTTT. Its translation is CASSIQGNPGELFF.

This chain connects TRBV19 to TRBJ1-4; TRBD1 aligns across 7 bases. The germline gives CDR1 LNHDA, CDR2 SQIVND (reference sequence). V lost 6 bases, J lost 4 bases, and 5 bases stayed unmatched. This CDR3 comprises 14 residues. The CDR3 protein is CASSTGEDNEKLFF. CDR3 sequence (DNA): TGTGCCAGTAGCACAGGGGAAGATAATGAAAAACTGTTTTTT.

This chain connects TRBV7-2 to TRBJ1-2; D not resolved. Trimming removed 1 base from V and 2 bases from J, with 5 bases in between. This CDR3 region has 13 residues. The germline V gene has CDR1 SGHTA and CDR2 FQGNSA. The CDR3 DNA follows: TGTGCCAGCAGCTTAGAACAGAACTATGGCTACACCTTC. This codes for CASSLEQNYGYTF.

Only one count was recorded for this clone. The CDR3 loop is CASNGGAGYTF. DNA of the CDR3: TGTGCCAGTAACGGGGGAGCTGGCTACACCTTC. V gene TRBV19 combines with J gene TRBJ1-2, with D maybe TRBD1 (5 bases). This CDR3 comprises 11 residues. Trimming shortened V by 7 bases and J by 7 bases, and 10 bases separated the two germline ends. The germline V gene has CDR1 LNHDA and CDR2 SQIVND (reference sequence).

J is TRBJ2-1 and V is TRBV5-6; 11 bases match TRBD2. The J segment lost 6 bases and the V segment lost 0 bases, leaving 2 bases of the junction unmatched. CDR3 length equals 15 residues. Germline-derived CDR1 and CDR2 are SGHDT and YYEEEE. The CDR3 nucleotides read TGTGCCAGCAGCTTGGGACTAGCGGGGATCAATGAGCAGTTCTTC. Protein: CASSLGLAGINEQFF.

The V and J genes are TRBV14 and TRBJ2-7; D not resolved. Germline V CDR1 and CDR2: SGHDN, FVKESK. V was clipped by 3 bases and J by 4 bases, with 10 bases between them. The CDR3 consists of 13 residues. The CDR3: CASSHSGRYEQYF. DNA for the CDR3: TGTGCCAGCAGCCACAGTGGAAGGTACGAGCAGTACTTC.

The chain combines TRBV14 with TRBJ1-1; D is unresolved. The CDR3 consists of 13 residues. Per germline, CDR1 SGHDN and CDR2 FVKESK. The V and J ends lost 4 bases and 3 bases respectively, with 9 bases between them. The CDR3 loop is CASSLKQYTEAFF. In nucleotides, the CDR3 is TGTGCCAGCAGCCTCAAACAGTACACTGAAGCTTTCTTT. Supplemented by reference TRBV14 and TRBJ1-1, the full variable domain reads EAGVTQFPSHSVIEKGQTVTLRCDPISGHDNLYWYRRVMGKEIKFLLHFVKESKQDESGMPNNRFLAERTGGTYSTLKVQPAELEDSGVYFCASSLKQYTEAFFGQGTRLTVV.

The chain combines TRBV29-1 with TRBJ1-2; D remains unclear. Trimming took off 4 bases at V and 4 bases at J, with 16 bases between the two ends. Germline CDR1 and CDR2: SQVTM and ANQGSEA. The CDR3 has 14 residues. CDR3 loop: CSVAAGLAGYGYTF. CDR3 coding DNA: TGCAGCGTTGCCGCGGGCCTTGCTGGCTATGGCTACACCTTC.

This chain connects TRBV13 to TRBJ2-7, with TRBD1 matching over 8 bases. This CDR3 comprises 16 residues. The germline V gene encodes CDR1 PRHDT and CDR2 FYEKMQ (reference sequence). The trim removed 1 base at V and 5 bases at J, leaving 10 bases unmatched. CDR3: CASSLEGRGPSHEQYF. DNA of the CDR3: TGTGCCAGCAGCTTAGAGGGCAGGGGGCCATCCCACGAGCAGTACTTC.

This clone was recorded once. This chain joins TRBV4-1 and TRBJ2-1; D call uncertain. Trimming shortened V by 7 bases and J by 4 bases, and 17 bases separated the two germline ends. Germline V CDR1 and CDR2: MGHRA, YSYEKL. The CDR3 totals 15 residues. The CDR3 DNA sequence: TGCGCCAGCACCCGAGTGGTGACGGTTTACAATGAGCAGTTCTTC. Amino acids: CASTRVVTVYNEQFF.

This clone was picked up one time. The chain has TRBV15 and TRBJ2-5; either TRBD1 or TRBD2 may supply D (5 bases each). With 0 bases removed from V and 4 bases from J, the gap between germline ends came to 12 bases. Germline V CDR1 and CDR2: LNHNV, YYDKDF (reference sequence). The CDR3 spans 15 residues. CDR3 loop: CATSRDPGPPETQYF. The CDR3 coding sequence is TGTGCCACCAGCAGAGACCCGGGACCCCCAGAGACCCAGTACTTC.